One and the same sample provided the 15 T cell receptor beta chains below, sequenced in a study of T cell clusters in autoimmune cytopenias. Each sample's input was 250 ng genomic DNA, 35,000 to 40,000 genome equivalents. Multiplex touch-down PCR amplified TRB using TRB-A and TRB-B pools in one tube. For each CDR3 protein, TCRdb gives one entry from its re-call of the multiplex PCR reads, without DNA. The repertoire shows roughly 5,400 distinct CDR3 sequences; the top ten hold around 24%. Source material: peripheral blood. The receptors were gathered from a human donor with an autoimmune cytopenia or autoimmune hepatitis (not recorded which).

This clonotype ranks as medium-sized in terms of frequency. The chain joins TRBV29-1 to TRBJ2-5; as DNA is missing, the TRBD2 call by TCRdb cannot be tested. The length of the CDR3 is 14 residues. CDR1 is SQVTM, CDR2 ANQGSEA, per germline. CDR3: CSAKRAGREETQYF.

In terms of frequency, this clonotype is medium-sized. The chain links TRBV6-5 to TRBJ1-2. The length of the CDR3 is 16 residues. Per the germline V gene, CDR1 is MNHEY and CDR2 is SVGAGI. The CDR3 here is CASSEALGSLNYGYTF.

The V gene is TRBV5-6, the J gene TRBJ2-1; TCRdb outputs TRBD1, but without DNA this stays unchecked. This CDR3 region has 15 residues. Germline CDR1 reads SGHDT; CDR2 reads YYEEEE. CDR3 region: CASSRPFGGSNEQFF.

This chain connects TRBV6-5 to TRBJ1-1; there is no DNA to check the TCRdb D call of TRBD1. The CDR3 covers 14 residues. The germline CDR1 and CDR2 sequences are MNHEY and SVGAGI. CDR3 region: CASSRTVYLSQAFF.

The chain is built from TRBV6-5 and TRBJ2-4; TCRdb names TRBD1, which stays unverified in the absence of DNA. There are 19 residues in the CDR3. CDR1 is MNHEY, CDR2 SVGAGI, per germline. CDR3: CASSYSQPGQGSGKNIQYF.

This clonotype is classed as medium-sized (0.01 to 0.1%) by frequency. The CDR3 sequence is CASLGWNTEAFF. The chain has TRBV6-1 and TRBJ1-1. In germline, CDR1 is MNHNS, CDR2 SASEGT. The CDR3 sequence is 12 residues long.

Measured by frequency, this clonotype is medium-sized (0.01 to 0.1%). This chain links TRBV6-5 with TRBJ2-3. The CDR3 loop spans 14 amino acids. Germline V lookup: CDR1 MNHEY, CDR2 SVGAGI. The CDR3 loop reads CASSLDSSTDTQYF.

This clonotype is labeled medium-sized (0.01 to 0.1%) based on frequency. CDR3 amino acids: CASSYRGGMATNEKLFF. The chain employs TRBV6-5 and TRBJ1-4. Germline CDR1 reads MNHEY; CDR2 reads SVGAGI. The length of the CDR3 is 17 residues.

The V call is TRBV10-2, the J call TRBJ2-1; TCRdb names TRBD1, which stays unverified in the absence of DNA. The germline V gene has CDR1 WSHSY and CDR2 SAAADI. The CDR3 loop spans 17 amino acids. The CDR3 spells CASSHPSGVSSYNEQFF.

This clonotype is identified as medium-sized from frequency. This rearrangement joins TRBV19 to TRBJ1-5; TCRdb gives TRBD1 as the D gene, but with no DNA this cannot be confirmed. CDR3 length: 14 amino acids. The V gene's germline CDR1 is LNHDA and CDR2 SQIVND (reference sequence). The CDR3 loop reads CASSTGTGTQPQHF.

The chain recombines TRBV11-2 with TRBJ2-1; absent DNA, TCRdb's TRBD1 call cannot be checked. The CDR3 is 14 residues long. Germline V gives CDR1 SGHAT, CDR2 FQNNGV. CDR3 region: CASSPRDKDNEQFF.

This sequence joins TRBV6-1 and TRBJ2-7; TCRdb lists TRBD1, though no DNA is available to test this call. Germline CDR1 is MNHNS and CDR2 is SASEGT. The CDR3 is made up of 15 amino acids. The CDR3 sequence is CASSEQGVFLGEQYF.

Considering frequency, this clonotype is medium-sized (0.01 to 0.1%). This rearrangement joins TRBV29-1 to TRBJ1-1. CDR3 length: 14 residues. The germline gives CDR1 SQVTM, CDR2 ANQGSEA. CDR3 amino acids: CSVLVGRLNTEAFF.

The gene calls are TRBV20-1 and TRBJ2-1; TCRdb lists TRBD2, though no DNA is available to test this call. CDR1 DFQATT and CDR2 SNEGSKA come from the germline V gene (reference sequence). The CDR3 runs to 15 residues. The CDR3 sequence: CSARVPSGSLNEQFF.

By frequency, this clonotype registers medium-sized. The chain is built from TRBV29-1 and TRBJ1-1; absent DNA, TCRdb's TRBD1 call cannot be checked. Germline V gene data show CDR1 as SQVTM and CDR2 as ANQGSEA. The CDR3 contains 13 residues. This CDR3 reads CSGGDTKNTEAFF. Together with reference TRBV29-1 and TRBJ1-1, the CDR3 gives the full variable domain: SAVISQKPSRDICQRGTSLTIQCQVDSQVTMMFWYRQQPGQSLTLIATANQGSEATYESGFVIDKFPISRPNLTFSTLTVSNMSPEDSSIYLCSGGDTKNTEAFFGQGTRLTVV.